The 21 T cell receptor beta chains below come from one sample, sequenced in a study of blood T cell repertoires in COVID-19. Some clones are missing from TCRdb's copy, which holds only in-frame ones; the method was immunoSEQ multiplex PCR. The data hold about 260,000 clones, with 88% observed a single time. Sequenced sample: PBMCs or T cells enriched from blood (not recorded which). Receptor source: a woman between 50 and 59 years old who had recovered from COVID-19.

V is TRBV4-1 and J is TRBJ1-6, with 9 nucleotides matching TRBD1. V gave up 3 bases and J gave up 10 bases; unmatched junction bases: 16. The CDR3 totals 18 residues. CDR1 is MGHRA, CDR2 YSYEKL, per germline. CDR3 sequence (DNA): TGCGCCAGCAGCCATAACAGGGGGCGCTTGGGCAGATCCTCACCCCTCCACTTT. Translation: CASSHNRGRLGRSSPLHF.

The CDR3 sequence: CASSLSVGTQYEQYF. The CDR3 DNA follows: TGTGCCAGCAGCCTTAGCGTGGGGACACAGTACGAGCAGTACTTC. The chain uses TRBV7-3 and TRBJ2-7; TRBD1 might be the D (6 bases). The CDR3 extends over 15 amino acids. Trimming left V 5 bases short and J 4 bases short, with 18 bases between. Germline V lookup: CDR1 SGHTA, CDR2 FQGTGA.

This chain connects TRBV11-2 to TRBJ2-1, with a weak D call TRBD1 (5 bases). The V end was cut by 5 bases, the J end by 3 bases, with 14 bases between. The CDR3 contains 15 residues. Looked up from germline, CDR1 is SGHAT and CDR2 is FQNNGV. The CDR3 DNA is TGTGCCAGCAGCCGGCAGGGCGTCGGCTACAATGAGCAGTTCTTC. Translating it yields CASSRQGVGYNEQFF.

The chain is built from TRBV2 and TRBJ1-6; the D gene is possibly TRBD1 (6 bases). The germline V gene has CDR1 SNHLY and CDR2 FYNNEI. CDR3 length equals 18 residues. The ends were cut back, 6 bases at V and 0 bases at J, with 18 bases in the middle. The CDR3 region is CASSLGHPLSSYNSPLHF. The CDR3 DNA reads TGTGCCAGCAGCCTGGGACACCCTTTAAGCTCCTATAATTCACCCCTCCACTTT.

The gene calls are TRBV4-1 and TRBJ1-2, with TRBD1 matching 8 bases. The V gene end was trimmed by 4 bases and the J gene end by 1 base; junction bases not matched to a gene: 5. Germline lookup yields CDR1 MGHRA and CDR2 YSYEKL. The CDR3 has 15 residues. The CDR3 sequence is CASSLGTGINYGYTF. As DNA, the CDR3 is TGCGCCAGCAGCCTCGGGACAGGCATTAACTATGGCTACACCTTC.

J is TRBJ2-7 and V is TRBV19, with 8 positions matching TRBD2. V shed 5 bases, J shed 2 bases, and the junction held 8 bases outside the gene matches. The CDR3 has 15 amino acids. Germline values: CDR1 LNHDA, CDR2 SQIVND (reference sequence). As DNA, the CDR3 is TGTGCCAGTAGTCCTCAAGCGGGAGCGACCTACGAGCAGTACTTC. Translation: CASSPQAGATYEQYF.

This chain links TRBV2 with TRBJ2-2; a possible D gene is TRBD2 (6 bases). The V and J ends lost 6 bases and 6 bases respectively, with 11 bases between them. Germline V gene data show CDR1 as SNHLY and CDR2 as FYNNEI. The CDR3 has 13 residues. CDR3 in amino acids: CASRKSGPGELFF. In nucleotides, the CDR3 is TGTGCCAGCAGGAAAAGCGGGCCCGGGGAGCTGTTTTTT.

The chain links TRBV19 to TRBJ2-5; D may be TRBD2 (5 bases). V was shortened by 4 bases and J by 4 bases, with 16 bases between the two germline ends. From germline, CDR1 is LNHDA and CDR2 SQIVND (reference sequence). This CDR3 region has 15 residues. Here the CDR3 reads CASSRSRELRETQYF. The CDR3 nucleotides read TGTGCCAGTAGTAGGTCGAGGGAATTGCGAGAGACCCAGTACTTC.

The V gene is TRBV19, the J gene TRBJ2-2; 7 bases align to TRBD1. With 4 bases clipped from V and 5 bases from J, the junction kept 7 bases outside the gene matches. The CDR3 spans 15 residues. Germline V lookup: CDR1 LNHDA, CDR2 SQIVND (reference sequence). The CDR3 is CASSTRGRGTGELFF. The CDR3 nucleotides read TGTGCCAGTAGTACTAGGGGCAGGGGGACCGGGGAGCTGTTTTTT.

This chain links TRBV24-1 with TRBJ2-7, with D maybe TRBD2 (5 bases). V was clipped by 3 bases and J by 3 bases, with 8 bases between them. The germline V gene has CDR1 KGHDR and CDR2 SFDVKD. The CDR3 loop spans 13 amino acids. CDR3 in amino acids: CATSDRTGYEQYF. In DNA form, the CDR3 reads TGTGCCACCAGTGATCGGACTGGCTACGAGCAGTACTTC.

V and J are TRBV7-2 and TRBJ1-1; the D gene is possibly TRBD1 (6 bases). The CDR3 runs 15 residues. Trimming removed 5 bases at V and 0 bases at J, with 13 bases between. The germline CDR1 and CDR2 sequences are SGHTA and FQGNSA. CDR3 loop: CASSLQGRVNTEAFF. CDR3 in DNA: TGTGCCAGCAGCCTGCAGGGGAGGGTGAACACTGAAGCTTTCTTT.

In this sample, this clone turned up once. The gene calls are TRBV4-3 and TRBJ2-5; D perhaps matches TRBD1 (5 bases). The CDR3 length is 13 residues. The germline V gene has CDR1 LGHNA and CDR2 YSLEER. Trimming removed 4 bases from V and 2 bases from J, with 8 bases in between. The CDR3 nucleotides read TGCGCCAGCAGCCCAGGGTCTCAAGAGACCCAGTACTTC. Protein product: CASSPGSQETQYF.

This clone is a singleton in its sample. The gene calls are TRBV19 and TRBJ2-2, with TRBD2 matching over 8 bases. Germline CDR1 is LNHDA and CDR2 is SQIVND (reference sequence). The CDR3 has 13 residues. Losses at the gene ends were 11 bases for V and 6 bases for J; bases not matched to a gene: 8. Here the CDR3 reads CAGKSGSAGELFF. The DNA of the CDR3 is TGTGCCGGAAAGAGCGGGAGCGCCGGGGAGCTGTTTTTT.

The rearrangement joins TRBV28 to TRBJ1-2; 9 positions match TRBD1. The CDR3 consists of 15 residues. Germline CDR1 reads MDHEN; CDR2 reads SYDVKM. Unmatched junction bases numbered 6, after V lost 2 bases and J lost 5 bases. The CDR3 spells CASSLTGTGRYGYTF. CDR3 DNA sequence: TGTGCCAGCAGTTTAACCGGGACAGGGAGATATGGCTACACCTTC.

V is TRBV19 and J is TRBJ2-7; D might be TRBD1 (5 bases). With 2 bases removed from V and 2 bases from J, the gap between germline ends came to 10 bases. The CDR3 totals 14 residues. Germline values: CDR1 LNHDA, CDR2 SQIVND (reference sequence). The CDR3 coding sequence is TGTGCCAGTAGTATAACAGGCCCTGCCTACGAGCAGTACTTC. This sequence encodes CASSITGPAYEQYF.

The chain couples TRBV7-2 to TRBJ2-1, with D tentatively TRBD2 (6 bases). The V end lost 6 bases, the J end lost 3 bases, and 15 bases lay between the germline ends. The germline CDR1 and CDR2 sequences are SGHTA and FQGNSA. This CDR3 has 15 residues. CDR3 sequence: CASRVPGSSYNEQFF. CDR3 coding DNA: TGTGCCAGCAGAGTTCCCGGGAGCAGCTACAATGAGCAGTTCTTC.

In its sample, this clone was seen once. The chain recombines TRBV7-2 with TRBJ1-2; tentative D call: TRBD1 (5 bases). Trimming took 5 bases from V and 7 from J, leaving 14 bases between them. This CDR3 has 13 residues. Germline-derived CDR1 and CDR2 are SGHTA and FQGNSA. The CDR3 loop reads CASSQRAGFGYTF. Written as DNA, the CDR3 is TGTGCCAGCAGCCAACGCGCAGGGTTTGGCTACACCTTC.

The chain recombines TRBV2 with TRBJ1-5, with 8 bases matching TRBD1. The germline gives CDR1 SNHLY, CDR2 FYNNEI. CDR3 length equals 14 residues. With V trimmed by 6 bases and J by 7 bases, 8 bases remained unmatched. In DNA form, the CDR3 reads TGTGCCAGCAGAGGGCAGGGGGCTCACCAGCCCCAGCATTTT. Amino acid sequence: CASRGQGAHQPQHF. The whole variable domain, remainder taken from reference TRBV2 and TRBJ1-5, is EPEVTQTPSHQVTQMGQEVILRCVPISNHLYFYWYRQILGQKVEFLVSFYNNEISEKSEIFDDQFSVERPDGSNFTLKIRSTKLEDSAMYFCASRGQGAHQPQHFGDGTRLSIL.

This CDR3 reads CASSLGQGNTGELFF. CDR3 DNA: TGTGCCAGCTCCCTCGGACAGGGGAACACCGGGGAGCTGTTTTTT. The rearrangement uses TRBV18 and TRBJ2-2; the match to TRBD1 covers 8 bases. Looked up from germline, CDR1 is KGHSH and CDR2 is LQKENI. The V and J ends lost 6 bases and 1 base, in that order; junction bases with no gene match: 4. This CDR3 has 15 amino acids.

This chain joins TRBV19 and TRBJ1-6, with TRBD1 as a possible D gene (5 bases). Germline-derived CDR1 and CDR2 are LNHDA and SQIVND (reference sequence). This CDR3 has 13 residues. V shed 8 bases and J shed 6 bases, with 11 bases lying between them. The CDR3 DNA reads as TGTGCCAGTCGACAGAGAGCTAATTCACCCCTCCACTTT. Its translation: CASRQRANSPLHF.

The CDR3 DNA follows: TGTGCCAGCAGCCTCACAGGAGCAGGGCAAGAGACCCAGTACTTC. Its translation is CASSLTGAGQETQYF. This chain links TRBV7-3 with TRBJ2-5; TRBD1 is a possible D gene (5 bases). Germline V gives CDR1 SGHTA, CDR2 FQGTGA. The V end lost 5 bases, the J end lost 2 bases, and 15 bases lay between the germline ends. The CDR3 consists of 15 residues.